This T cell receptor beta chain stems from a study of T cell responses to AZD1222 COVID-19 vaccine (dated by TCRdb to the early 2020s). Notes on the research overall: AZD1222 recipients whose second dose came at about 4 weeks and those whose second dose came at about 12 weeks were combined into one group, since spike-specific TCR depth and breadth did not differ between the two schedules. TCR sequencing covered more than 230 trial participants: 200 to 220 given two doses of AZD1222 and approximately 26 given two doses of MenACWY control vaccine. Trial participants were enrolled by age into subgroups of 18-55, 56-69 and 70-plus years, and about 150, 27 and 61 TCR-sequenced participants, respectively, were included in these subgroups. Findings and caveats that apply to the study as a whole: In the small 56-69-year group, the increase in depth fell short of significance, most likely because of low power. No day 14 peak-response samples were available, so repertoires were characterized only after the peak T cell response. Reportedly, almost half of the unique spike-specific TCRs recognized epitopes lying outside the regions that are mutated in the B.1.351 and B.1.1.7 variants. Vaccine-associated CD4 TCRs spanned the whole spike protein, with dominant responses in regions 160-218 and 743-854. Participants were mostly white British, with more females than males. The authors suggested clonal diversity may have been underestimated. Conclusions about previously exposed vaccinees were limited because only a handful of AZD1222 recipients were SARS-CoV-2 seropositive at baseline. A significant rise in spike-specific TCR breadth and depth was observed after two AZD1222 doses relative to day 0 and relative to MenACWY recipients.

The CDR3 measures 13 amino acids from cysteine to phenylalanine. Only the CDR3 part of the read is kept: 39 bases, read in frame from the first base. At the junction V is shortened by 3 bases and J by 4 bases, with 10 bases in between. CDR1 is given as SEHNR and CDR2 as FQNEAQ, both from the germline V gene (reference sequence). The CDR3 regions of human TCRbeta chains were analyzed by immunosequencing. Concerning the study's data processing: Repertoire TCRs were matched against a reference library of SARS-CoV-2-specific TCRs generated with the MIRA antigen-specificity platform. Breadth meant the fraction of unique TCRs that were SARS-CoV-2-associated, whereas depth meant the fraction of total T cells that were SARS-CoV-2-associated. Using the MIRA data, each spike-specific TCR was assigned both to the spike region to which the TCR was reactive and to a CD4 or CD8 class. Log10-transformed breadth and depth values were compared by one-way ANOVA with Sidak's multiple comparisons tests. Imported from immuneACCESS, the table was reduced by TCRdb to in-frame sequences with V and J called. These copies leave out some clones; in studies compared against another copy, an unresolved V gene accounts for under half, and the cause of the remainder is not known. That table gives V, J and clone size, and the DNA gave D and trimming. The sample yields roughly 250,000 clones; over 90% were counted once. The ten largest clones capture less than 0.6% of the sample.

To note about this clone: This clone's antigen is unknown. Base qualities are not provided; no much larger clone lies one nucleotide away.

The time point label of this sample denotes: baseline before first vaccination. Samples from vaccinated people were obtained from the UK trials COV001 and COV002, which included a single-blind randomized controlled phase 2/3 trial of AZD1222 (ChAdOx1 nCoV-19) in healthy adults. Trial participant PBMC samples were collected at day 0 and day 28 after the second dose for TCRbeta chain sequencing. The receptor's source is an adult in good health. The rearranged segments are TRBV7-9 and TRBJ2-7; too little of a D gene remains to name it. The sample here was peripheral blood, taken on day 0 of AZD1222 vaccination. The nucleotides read TGTGCCAGCAGCTTCCCGGATCGTTACGAGCAGTACTTC. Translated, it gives CASSFPDRYEQYF.